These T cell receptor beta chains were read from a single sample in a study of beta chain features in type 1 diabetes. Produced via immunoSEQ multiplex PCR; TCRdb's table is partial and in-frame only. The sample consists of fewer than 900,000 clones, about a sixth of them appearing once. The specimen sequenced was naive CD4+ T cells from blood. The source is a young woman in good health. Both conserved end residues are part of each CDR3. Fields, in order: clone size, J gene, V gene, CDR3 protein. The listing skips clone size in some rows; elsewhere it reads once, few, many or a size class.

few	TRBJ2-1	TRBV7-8	CASSLLAGGYNEQFF
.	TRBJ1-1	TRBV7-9	CASSLVGRTTEAFF
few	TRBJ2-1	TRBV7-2	CASSFRESPSSYNEQFF
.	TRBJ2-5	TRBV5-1	CASSTRQIQETQYF
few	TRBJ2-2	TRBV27	CASSLWAGGPFTGELFF
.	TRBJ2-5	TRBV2	CASPRDYTGPVNF
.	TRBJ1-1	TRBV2	CASSFSLPGVNTEAFF
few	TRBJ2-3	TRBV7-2	CASSRTSLTDTQYF
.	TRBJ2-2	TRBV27	CASSRLDTGELFF
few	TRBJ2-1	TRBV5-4	CASTRGSSYNEQFF
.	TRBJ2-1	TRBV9	CASSVVAGTGLYNEQFF
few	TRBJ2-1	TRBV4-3	CASSRATGDEQFF
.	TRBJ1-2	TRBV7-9	CASSLGVRGYTF
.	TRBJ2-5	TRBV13	CASSLGRIQETQYF
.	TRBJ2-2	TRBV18	CASSPRGPGRTGELFF
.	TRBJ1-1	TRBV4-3	CASSQGDRGWTEAFF
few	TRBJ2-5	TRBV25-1	CASSGPPGWAQETQYF
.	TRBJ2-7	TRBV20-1	CSAREGRTYF
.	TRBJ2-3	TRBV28	CASSLSGLRPADTQYF
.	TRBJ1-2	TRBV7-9	CASSLYPTGLANYGYTF
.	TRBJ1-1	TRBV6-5	CASSRRTGRTEAFF
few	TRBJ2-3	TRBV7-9	CASRLNLAAGTQYF
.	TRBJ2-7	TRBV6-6	CASRSSYEQYF
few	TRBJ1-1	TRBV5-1	CASSLAGTDYTEAFF
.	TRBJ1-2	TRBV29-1	CSVAYRLPADRNGYTF
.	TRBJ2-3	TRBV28	CASSLGGELTDTQYF
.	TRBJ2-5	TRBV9	CASSVDLGGGQETQYF
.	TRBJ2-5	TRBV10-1	CASSRDRSQETQYF
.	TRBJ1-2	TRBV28	CASSEGRSNYGYTF